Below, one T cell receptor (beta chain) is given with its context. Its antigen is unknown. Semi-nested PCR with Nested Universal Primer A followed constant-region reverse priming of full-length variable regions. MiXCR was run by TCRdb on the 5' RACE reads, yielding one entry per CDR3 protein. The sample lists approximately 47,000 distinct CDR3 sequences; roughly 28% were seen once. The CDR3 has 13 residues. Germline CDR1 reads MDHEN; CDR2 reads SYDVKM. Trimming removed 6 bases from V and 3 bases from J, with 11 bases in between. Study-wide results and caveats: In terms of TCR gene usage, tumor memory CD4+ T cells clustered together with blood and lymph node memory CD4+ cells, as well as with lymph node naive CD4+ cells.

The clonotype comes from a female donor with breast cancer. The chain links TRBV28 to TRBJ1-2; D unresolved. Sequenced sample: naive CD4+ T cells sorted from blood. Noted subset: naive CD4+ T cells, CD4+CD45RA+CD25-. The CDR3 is CASRPGPDYGYTF. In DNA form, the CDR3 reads TGTGCCAGCAGGCCCGGCCCGGACTATGGCTACACCTTC.